Listed here are 2 T cell receptor beta chains from one sample, sequenced in a study of control samples from healthy donors and cancer patients. Produced via immunoSEQ multiplex PCR; TCRdb's table is partial and in-frame only. The sample holds roughly 80,000 clones, roughly 90% seen once. The sequenced sample was blood. These receptors originate from a man in his fifties in good health.

This clone is a singleton in its sample. V is TRBV4-2 and J is TRBJ2-1; 9 nucleotides align to TRBD2. Germline-derived CDR1 and CDR2 are LGHNA and YNFKEQ. CDR3 size: 15 residues. J gave up 7 bases and V 1 base, and 5 bases lay outside the gene matches. The CDR3 spells CASSQVRGGGNEQFF. The DNA of the CDR3 is TGTGCCAGCAGCCAAGTGCGGGGGGGTGGAAATGAGCAGTTCTTC.

The V call is TRBV29-1, the J call TRBJ2-5; tentative D call: TRBD2 (5 bases). The germline V gene encodes CDR1 SQVTM and CDR2 ANQGSEA. This CDR3 has 13 residues. Trimming took off 4 bases at V and 3 bases at J, with 12 bases between the two ends. The CDR3 reads CSVVDYDEETQYF. CDR3 nucleotide sequence: TGCAGCGTTGTTGACTACGACGAAGAGACCCAGTACTTC.